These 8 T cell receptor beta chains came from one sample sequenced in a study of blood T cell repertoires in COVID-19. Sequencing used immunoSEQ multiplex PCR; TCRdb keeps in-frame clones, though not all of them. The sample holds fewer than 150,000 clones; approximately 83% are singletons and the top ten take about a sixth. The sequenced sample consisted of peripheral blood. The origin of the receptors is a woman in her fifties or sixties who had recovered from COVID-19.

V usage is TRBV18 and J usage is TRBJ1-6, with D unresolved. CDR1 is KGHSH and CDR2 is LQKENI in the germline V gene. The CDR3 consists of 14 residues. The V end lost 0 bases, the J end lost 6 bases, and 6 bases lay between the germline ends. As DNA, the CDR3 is TGTGCCAGCTCACCACCGGGCAGTAATTCACCCCTCCACTTT. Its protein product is CASSPPGSNSPLHF.

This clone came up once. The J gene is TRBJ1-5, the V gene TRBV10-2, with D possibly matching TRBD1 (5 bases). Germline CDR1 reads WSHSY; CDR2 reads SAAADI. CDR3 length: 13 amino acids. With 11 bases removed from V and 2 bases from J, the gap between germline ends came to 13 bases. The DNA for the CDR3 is TGCGCCGGACGGCGGGGGGGCAATCAGCCCCAGCATTTT. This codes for CAGRRGGNQPQHF.

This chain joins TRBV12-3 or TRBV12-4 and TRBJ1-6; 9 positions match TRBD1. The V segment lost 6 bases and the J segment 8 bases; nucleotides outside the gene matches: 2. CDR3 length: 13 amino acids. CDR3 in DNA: TGTGCCAGCAGCCGGACAGGGGATTCACCCCTCCACTTT. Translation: CASSRTGDSPLHF.

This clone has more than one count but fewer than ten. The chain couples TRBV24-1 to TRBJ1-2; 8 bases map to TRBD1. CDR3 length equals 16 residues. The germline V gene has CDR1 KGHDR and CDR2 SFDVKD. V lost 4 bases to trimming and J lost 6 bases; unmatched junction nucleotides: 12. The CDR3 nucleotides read TGTGCCACCAGTGAATATCCCCCCAGGGGGCGGGATGGCTACACCTTC. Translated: CATSEYPPRGRDGYTF.

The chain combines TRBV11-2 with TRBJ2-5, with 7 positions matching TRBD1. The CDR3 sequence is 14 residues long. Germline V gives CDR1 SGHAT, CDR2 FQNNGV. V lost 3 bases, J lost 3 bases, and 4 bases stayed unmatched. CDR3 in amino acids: CASSFTGVKETQYF. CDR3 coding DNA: TGTGCCAGCAGCTTTACAGGGGTCAAAGAGACCCAGTACTTC.

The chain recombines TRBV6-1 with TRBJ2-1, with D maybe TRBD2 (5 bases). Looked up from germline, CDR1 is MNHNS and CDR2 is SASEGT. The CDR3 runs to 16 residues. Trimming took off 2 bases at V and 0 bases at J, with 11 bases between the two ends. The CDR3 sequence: CASSERGRSSYNEQFF. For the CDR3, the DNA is TGTGCCAGCAGTGAACGAGGGCGGAGCTCCTACAATGAGCAGTTCTTC.

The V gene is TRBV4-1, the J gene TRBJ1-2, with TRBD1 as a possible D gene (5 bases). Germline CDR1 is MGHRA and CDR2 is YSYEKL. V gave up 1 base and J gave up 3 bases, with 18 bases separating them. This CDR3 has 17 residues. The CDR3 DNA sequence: TGCGCCAGCAGCCAAGCCCCCTTGGGGGGAAAGCACTATGGCTACACCTTC. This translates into CASSQAPLGGKHYGYTF.

In DNA, the CDR3 is TGTGCCAGCAGCGCCGGGACAGGGAGAACTGAAGCTTTCTTT. Protein: CASSAGTGRTEAFF. This chain connects TRBV6-5 to TRBJ1-1; 9 bases line up with TRBD1. Trimming removed 6 bases from V and 5 bases from J; junction bases left unmatched: 7. CDR1 and CDR2 from the germline V gene are MNHEY and SVGAGI. CDR3 length: 14 amino acids.